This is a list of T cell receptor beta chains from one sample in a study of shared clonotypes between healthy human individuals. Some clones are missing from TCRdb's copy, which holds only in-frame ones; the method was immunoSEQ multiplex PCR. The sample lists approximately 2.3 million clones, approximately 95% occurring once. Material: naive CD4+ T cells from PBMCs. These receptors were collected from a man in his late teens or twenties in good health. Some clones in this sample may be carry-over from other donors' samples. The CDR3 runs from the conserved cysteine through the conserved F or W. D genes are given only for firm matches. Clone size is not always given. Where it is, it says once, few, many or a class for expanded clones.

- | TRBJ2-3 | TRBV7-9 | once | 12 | TGTGCCAGCAGCAACCGGGACCTTACGCAGTATTTT | CASSNRDLTQYF
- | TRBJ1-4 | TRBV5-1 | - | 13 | TGCGCCAGCAGCTTGGAGGCTGGTGAAAAACTGTTTTTT | CASSLEAGEKLFF
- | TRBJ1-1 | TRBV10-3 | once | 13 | TGTGCCATCAGTGAGTCTCCGAACACTGAAGCTTTCTTT | CAISESPNTEAFF
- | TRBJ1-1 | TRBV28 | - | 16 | TGTGCCAGCAGTTCCCCAGTACAGTACTGGAGCACTGAAGCTTTCTTT | CASSSPVQYWSTEAFF
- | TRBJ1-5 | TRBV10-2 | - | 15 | TGCGCCAGCAGTGAGTCTAGACAGGGCAATCAGCCCCAGCATTTT | CASSESRQGNQPQHF
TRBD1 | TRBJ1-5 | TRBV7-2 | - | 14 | TGTGCCAGCAGCCCGACAGGGTACGATCAGCCCCAGCATTTT | CASSPTGYDQPQHF
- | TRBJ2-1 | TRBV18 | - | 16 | TGTGCCAGCTCACCCCGGACGGGGGTAGACGGCAATGAGCAGTTCTTC | CASSPRTGVDGNEQFF
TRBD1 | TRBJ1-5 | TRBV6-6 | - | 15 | TGTGCCAGCAGTTATACAGGGGGTGCCAATCAGCCCCAGCATTTT | CASSYTGGANQPQHF
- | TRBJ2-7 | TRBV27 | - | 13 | TGTGCCAGCAGTTCCAGGGAAGCCTACGAGCAGTACTTC | CASSSREAYEQYF
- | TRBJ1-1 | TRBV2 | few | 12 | TGTGCCAGCAGTGAACCCGGCACTGAAGCTTTCTTT | CASSEPGTEAFF
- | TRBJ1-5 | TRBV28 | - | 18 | TGTGCCAGCAGTACCCAGGCGGGGGGTGTGTCGGGCAATCAGCCCCAGCATTTT | CASSTQAGGVSGNQPQHF
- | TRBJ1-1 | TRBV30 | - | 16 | TGTGCCTGGAGTGACGAAACCGGGACGGCGAACACTGAAGCTTTCTTT | CAWSDETGTANTEAFF
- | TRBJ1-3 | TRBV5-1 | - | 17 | TGCGCCAGCAGTAAATCAAGACAGGACGGTCTTGGAAACACCATATATTTT | CASSKSRQDGLGNTIYF
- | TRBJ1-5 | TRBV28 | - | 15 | TGTGCCAGCAGTTCCCCGGGACCTTACAATCAGCCCCAGCATTTT | CASSSPGPYNQPQHF
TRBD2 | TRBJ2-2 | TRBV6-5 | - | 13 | TGTGCCAGCAGTTACGGACTAGCCGGGGAGCTGTTTTTT | CASSYGLAGELFF
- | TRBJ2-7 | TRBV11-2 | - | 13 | TGTGCCAGCAGCTTAGTTCCGGGACGCGAGCAGTACTTC | CASSLVPGREQYF
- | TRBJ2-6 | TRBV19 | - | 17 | TGTGCCAGTAGTATCGGGGGGCCAGGGACTGGGGCCAACGTCCTGACTTTC | CASSIGGPGTGANVLTF
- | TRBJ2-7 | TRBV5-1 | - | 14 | TGCGCCAGCAGCTGGGGACAAAGTAGCTACGAGCAGTACTTC | CASSWGQSSYEQYF
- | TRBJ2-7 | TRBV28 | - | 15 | TGTGCCAGCCCCCCTACCGGTCACATCGCCTACGAGCAGTACTTC | CASPPTGHIAYEQYF
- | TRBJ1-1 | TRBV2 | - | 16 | TGTGCCAGCAGTGAAAGGCAGGGAAGCATGAACACTGAAGCTTTCTTT | CASSERQGSMNTEAFF
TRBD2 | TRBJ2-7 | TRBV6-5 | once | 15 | TGTGCCAGCAGTTACTCTGCCTTGGCTAGCGGACGAATGGACTTC | CASSYSALASGRMDF
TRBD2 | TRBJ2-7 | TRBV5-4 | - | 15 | TGTGCCAGCAGCTCCGGACTAGCGGGAGAGGGGGAGCAGTACTTC | CASSSGLAGEGEQYF
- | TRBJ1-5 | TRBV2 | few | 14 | TGTGCCAGCAGCGAAGAATCCGGGGGTCAGCCCCAGCATTTT | CASSEESGGQPQHF
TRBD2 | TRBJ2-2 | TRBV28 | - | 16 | TGTGCCACCGCGGGGGGAGCTAGTCGAATCACCGGGGAGCTGTTTTTT | CATAGGASRITGELFF
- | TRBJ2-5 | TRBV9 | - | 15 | TGTGCCAGCAGCCCTCGAGGCCGGCCCGGGGAGACCCAGTACTTC | CASSPRGRPGETQYF
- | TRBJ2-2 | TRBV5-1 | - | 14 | TGCGCCAGCAGCCCGACCACAGGGTCCGGGGAGCTGTTTTTT | CASSPTTGSGELFF
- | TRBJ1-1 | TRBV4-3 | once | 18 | TGCGCCAGCAGCCAAGATCTTGCGGACAGAATCATGAACACTGAAGCTTTCTTT | CASSQDLADRIMNTEAFF
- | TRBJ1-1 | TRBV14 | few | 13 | TGCGCCAGCAGCCAAGATCGCCGATATGAAGCTTTCTTT | CASSQDRRYEAFF
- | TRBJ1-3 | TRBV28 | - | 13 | TGTGCCAGCAGGGACCTTGCGGGGAACACCATATATTTT | CASRDLAGNTIYF
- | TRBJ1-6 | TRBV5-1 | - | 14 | TGCGCCAGCAGCTTGCGAGGGGAGGGATCACCCCTCCACTTT | CASSLRGEGSPLHF
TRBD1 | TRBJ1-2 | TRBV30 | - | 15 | TGTGCCTGGGGAGGACAGGGGGCACTTCTGAATGGCTACACCTTC | CAWGGQGALLNGYTF
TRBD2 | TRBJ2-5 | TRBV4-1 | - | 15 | TGCGCCAGCAGTGCCCCAGCGGGAGTGGGAGAGACCCAGTACTTC | CASSAPAGVGETQYF
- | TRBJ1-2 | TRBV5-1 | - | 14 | TGCGCCAGCAGCTTGATAGGAACCTCCTATGGCTACACCTTC | CASSLIGTSYGYTF
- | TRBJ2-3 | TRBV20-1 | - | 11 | TGCAGTGCCCCTAAAACAGATACGCAGTATTTT | CSAPKTDTQYF
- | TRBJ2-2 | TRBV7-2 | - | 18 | TGTGCCAGCAGCTTGTATGTTTTGGGGGGAAAGACCACCGGGGAGCTGTTTTTT | CASSLYVLGGKTTGELFF
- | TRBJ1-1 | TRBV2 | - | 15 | TGTGCCAGCAGTGTGGAAGGGGCCCTAGGCACTGAAGCTTTCTTT | CASSVEGALGTEAFF
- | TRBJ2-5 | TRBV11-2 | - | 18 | TGTGCCAGCAGCTTAGAAAGTGGGCGGGGACCTTACCAAGAGACCCAGTACTTC | CASSLESGRGPYQETQYF
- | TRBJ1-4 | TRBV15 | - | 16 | TGTGCCACCAGCAGGGCTTGGAACAGAGTTAATGAAAAACTGTTTTTT | CATSRAWNRVNEKLFF
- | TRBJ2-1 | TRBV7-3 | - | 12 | TGTGCCAGCAGCTTAACAGGGAATGAGCAGTTCTTC | CASSLTGNEQFF
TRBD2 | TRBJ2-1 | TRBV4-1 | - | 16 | TGCGCCAGCACCGAAGCCCGACTAGCGAGGAACAATGAGCAGTTCTTC | CASTEARLARNNEQFF
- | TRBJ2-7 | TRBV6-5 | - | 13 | TGTGCCAGCAGTTACCTCGAGGGGCACGAGCAGTACTTC | CASSYLEGHEQYF
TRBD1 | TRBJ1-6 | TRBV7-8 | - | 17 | TGTGCCAGCAGCCGTGCCAGGGGACAGGGATATAATTCACCCCTCCACTTT | CASSRARGQGYNSPLHF
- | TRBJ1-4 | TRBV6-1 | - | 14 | TGTGCCAGCAGTGACGGTCAGAGTAATGAAAAACTGTTTTTT | CASSDGQSNEKLFF
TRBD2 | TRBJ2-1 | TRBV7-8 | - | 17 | TGTGCCAGCAGCTTTATCCGGACTAGCGGGAGGGCCTGGGAGCAGTTCTTC | CASSFIRTSGRAWEQFF
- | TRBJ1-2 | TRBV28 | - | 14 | TGTGCCAGCAGTTTAAGACAGATTAACTATGGCTACACCTTC | CASSLRQINYGYTF
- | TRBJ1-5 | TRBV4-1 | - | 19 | TGCGCCAGCAGCCAAGCCCCACCCCCTTTTGCGGAAGGAGGTCAGCCCCAGCATTTT | CASSQAPPPFAEGGQPQHF
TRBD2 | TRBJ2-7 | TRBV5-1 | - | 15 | TGCGCCAGCAGCTTGGGTGCTAGCGGCCTCTACGAGCAGTACTTC | CASSLGASGLYEQYF
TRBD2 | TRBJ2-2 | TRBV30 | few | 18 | TGTGCCTGGAGCGGACTAGCGGGAGGTCCAGCGAACACCGGGGAGCTGTTTTTT | CAWSGLAGGPANTGELFF
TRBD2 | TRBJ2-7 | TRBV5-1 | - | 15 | TGCGCCAGCAGCTTGGGGACTAGCGGGGCCTACGAGCAGTACTTC | CASSLGTSGAYEQYF
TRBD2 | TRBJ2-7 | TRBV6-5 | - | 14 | TGTGCCAGCAGACGGACTAGCGGGACGTACGAGCGGTACTTC | CASRRTSGTYERYF
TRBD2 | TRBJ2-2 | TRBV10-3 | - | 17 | TGTGCCATCAGGATGGGGACTAGCGGGAGGGACACCGGGGAGCTGTTTTTT | CAIRMGTSGRDTGELFF
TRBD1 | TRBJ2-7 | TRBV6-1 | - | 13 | TGTGCCAGCAGTGAAGCTTACGTGGGACAGGGGTACTTC | CASSEAYVGQGYF
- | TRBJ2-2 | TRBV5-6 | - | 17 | TGTGCCAGCAGCTGGGGATTGAGGGCAGGTGACACCGGGGAGCTGTTTTTT | CASSWGLRAGDTGELFF
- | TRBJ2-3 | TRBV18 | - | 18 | TGTGCCAGCTCACCACCGCAGGGGGGAGGCTCAAGCACAGATACGCAGTATTTT | CASSPPQGGGSSTDTQYF